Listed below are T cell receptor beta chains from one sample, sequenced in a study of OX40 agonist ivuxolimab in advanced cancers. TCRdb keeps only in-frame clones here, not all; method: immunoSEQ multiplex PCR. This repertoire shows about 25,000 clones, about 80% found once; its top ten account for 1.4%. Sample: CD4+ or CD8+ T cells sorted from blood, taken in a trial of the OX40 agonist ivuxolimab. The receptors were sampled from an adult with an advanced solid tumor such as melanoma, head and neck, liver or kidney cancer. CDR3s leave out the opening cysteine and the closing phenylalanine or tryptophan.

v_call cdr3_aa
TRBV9 ASSVTPAGQGNGYT
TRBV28 ASSPDPDDEQY
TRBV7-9 ASSFGGGTDSNQPQH
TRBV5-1 ASSSGLFTDTQY
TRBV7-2 ASSLYGTTYEQY
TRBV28 ASITGQGGYGYT
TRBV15 ATSRGEGSASSYEQY
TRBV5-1 ASSRAGTDNSPLH
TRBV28 ASSTTGVVGGYT
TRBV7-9 ASSFGTGGDYGYT
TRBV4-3 ASSQAKTSFGTGELF
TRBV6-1 ASRGGAATNEKLF
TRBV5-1 ASSYGQGSGEKLF
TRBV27 ASSRQAGGTDTQY
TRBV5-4 ASSWGGTGGGGEAF
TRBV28 ASSQLDRYNEQF
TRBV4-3 ASSLLRSSYNSPLH
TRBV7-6 ASSLGREQPQH
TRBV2 ASSEGLGGENIQY
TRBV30 AWTPPGLDYNEQF
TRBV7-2 ASSLPGTGRNTEAF
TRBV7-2 ASSFWTGEGEQF
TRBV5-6 ASSLKWDREGGTYGYT
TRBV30 AWSVQVATSTDTQY